This record covers a single T cell receptor (beta chain). This clonotype was picked up one time. Its antigen is currently not known. A much larger clone differs by one base, so this may be a read error. This sample stems from a study of molecular identifiers for immune sequencing clone quantification (dated by TCRdb to the late 2010s). Study-wide context: For a replicate experiment, RNA from around 20,000 or 99,000 naive CD8 T cells was divided into five aliquots, of which four were sequenced. CD8 T cells were used in a methods study to benchmark molecular-identifier clustering-based TCR repertoire sequencing (MIDCIRS) and TCR RNA copy counting.

On the study overall, not on this receptor specifically: Even against a background of 800,000 to 1,000,000 naive CD8 T cells, spiked-in Jurkat TCR RNA amounting to a single cell's worth was reported to be detectable. Modeling gave about 3 recovered TCR RNA copies per cell versus about 10 by digital PCR, implying roughly 28% capture efficiency. Without barcode sub-clustering, chimeric consensus sequences inflated TCR diversity; chimeras reached as high as 47%. In CMV-specific effector cells, clones with more than 20 RNA copies contained over 97% of molecules, whereas in naive cells such clones contained under 1% of molecules. The naive libraries included spiked-in Jurkat TCR RNA (fewer than 11 copies' worth), and this Jurkat TCR RNA is not part of the donor repertoire. Identical TCR molecules sharing a barcode could cause highly expanded clone sizes to be underestimated.

Library method: PCR. TCRdb names Illumina HiSeq 4000 as the instrument used. Bulk TCR libraries were generated as previously described, with the TCR primers listed in Table S5 used. The Qiagen AllPrep DNA/RNA kit was used to purify total RNA. Before analysis, reads from multiple sequencing runs of the same library were pooled. As for how the authors treated the data: Only reads with exact TCR constant sequence were kept, trimmed to 150 nt, and grouped by their 12-nt molecular barcodes. Reads in each barcode group were sub-clustered using a 15% Levenshtein threshold, and a quality-weighted consensus sequence was built for each RNA molecule. Non-functional sequences were removed, as were lower-count sequences one edit away from another. Based on fitting two negative binomial distributions, any barcode sub-cluster with under 20% of the maximum read count was discarded. TCRdb reworked the public reads: Q25 trimming with fastp, MiXCR clone assembly, productive beta chains retained. Here each entry gathers all rows of one CDR3 protein and keeps the most common genes and DNA. Clone size and V and J calls follow TCRdb, not the original study. The sample contains a few hundred thousand distinct CDR3 sequences, roughly 23% of them found a single time. The ten largest clones add up to about 0.84% of the sample.

Libraries of naive CD8 T cells were built from anywhere between about 17,000 and 1,000,000 sorted cells, with 10%, 30% or 50% of the purified RNA used. On a BD FACSAria II, naive CD8 T cells were FACS-sorted as CD8+CD4-CCR7+CD45RA+ and collected into RLT Plus buffer. To test detection sensitivity, Jurkat RNA equivalent to roughly nine TCR copies was spiked into samples of roughly 20,000-1,100,000 naive CD8 T cells. Enrichment of CD8 T cells was done with RosetteSep CD8+ T Cell Enrichment Cocktail plus Ficoll-Paque, and ACK red cell lysis came afterward. The receptor was derived from a human donor in good health. Some libraries in this study had Jurkat cell RNA spiked in. The specimen was naive CD8+ T cells from blood, with Jurkat cell RNA spiked in. Per the publication, the cell subset or site label means: FACS-sorted CD8+CD4-CCR7+CD45RA+ naive T cells.

The CDR3 has the sequence CAGSLFGPTYEQYF. The DNA reads as follows: TGTGCCGGCAGTTTATTTGGCCCGACCTACGAGCAGTACTTC. The chain was built from TRBV27 and TRBJ2-7, with no confidently assigned D gene. From a lookup of the germline V gene (reference sequence), CDR1 and CDR2 are MNHEY and SMNVEV. Reading from cysteine to phenylalanine, the CDR3 counts 14 amino acids. Here the CDR3 DNA is all that survives: 42 bases in frame from base 1.